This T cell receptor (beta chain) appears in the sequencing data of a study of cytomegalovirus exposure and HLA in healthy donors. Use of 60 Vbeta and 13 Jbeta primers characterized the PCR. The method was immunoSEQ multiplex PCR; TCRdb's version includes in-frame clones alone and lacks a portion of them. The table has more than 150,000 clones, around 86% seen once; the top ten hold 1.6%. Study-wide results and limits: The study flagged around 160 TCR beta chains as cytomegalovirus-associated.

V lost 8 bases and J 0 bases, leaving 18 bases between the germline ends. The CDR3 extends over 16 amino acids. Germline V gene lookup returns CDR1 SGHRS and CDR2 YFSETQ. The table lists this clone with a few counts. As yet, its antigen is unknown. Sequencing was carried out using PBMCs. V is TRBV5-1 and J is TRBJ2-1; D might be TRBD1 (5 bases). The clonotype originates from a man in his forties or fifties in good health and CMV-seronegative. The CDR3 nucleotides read TGCGCCAGGGTTGGGGCGGCTCCGAGCTCCTACAATGAGCAGTTCTTC. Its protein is CARVGAAPSSYNEQFF.